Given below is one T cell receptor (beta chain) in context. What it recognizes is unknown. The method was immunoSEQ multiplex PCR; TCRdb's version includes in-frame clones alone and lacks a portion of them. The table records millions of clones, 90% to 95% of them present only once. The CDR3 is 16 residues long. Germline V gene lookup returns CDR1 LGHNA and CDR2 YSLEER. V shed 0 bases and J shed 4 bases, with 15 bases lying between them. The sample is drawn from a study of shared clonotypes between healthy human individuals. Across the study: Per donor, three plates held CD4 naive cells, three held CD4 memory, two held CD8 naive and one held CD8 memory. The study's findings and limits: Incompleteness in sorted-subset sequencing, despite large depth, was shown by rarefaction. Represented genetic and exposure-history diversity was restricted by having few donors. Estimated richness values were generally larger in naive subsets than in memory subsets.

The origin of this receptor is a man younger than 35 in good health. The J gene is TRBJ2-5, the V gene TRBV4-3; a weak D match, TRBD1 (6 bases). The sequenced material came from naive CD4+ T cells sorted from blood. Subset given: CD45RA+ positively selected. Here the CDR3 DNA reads TGCGCCAGCAGCCAAGATGGGGCAGGGGTCCCAGAGACCCAGTACTTC. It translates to CASSQDGAGVPETQYF.